What follows is one T cell receptor (beta chain) and its context. Its cognate antigen is unknown. Selected positively for CCR7 and CD45RO-negative, naive CD8 cells excluded terminally differentiated effector memory CD45RA+ cells. The source of the sample is a study of shared clonotypes between healthy human individuals. Notes on the study in general: Clonotypes shared by all four donors outscored non-shared clonotypes in generation probability.

The CDR3 has 17 residues. Per germline, CDR1 MNHEY and CDR2 SMNVEV (reference sequence). V was cut by 5 bases and J by 2 bases, with 19 bases left in between. The data were produced by immunoSEQ multiplex PCR, yet TCRdb's version contains in-frame clones alone and is incomplete. The table includes about 2 million clones, just under 95% detected once. The chain uses TRBV27 and TRBJ2-1; D unclear. The source is a young man in good health. Sequencing input: naive CD8+ T cells sorted from blood. In nucleotides, the CDR3 is TGTGCCAGCAGTACCCGGCCTCCCCGGTCGGCCTACAATGAGCAGTTCTTC. Encoded protein: CASSTRPPRSAYNEQFF.